The sequence of this T cell receptor beta chain was determined in a study of shared clonotypes between healthy human individuals. Study conclusions and caveats: Some naive CD4 clonotypes, roughly 4.5%, turned up in common across several donors.

Assay: immunoSEQ multiplex PCR; the TCRdb copy retains only in-frame clones and omits some. Of roughly 1,100,000 clones in the sample, roughly 80% are singletons; the top ten hold approximately 1.5%. The V segment lost 6 bases and the J segment 3 bases; nucleotides outside the gene matches: 5. The CDR3 has 16 residues. In germline, CDR1 is SNHLY, CDR2 FYNNEI. Regarding this clone: Its antigen is unidentified.

This receptor was identified in a man younger than 35 in good health. The V call is TRBV2, the J call TRBJ2-3, with 14 positions matching TRBD2. The sample consisted of memory CD4+ T cells sorted from blood. Subset here: CD45RA-negative fraction. CDR3 protein: CASRAGTSGRTDTQYF. The CDR3 coding sequence is TGTGCCAGCAGAGCCGGGACTAGCGGGAGAACAGATACGCAGTATTTT.